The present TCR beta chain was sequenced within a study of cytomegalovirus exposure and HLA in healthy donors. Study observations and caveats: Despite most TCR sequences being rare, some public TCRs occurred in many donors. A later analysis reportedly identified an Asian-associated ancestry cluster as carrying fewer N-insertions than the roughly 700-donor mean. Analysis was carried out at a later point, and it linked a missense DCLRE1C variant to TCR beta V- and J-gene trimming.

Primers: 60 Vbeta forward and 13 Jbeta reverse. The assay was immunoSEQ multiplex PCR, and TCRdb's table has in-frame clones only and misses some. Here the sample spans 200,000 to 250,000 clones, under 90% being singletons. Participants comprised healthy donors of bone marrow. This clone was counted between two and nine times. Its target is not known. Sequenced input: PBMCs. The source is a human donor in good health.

CDR3 DNA sequence: TGTGCCAGCAGTTACGGTCGAGCGGGAAGCAATGAGCAGTTCTTC. Translated, it gives CASSYGRAGSNEQFF. The V and J genes are TRBV6-5 and TRBJ2-1; 7 bases line up with TRBD2. V dropped 2 bases and J dropped 6; count of bases not matched to a gene: 7. In germline, CDR1 is MNHEY, CDR2 SVGAGI. There are 15 residues in the CDR3.